This T cell receptor beta chain was captured by sequencing in a study of neurological immune-mediated disorders. Sample time point: longitudinal time-point 1 (baseline). TCRdb processed the 5' RACE reads anew with MiXCR; each CDR3 protein has one entry. The repertoire holds some 49,000 distinct CDR3 sequences, more than 8.5% seen once, with 1.6% in the top ten. Germline loops: CDR1 ENHRY, CDR2 SYGVKD. CDR3 length: 13 amino acids. V was clipped by 6 bases and J by 4 bases, with 13 bases between them. In its sample, this clonotype was seen many times. This receptor was obtained from a woman in her thirties or forties in good health. The chain combines TRBV10-3 with TRBJ2-7, with a tentative D call TRBD1 (6 bases). Sequencing was performed on PBMCs. CDR3 sequence reads: CAISLGQSYEQYF. The DNA of the CDR3 is TGTGCCATCAGCTTAGGACAGTCATACGAGCAGTACTTC.